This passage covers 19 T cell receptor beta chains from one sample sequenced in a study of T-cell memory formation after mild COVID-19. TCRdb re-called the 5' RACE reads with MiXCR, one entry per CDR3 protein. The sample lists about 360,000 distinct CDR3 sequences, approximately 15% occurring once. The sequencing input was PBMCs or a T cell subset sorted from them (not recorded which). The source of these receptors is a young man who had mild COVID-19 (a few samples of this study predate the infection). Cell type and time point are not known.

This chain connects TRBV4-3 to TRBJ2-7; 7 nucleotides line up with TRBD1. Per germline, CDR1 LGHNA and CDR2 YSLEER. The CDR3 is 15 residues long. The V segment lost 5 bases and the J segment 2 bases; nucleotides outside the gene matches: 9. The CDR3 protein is CASSFAGTAPYEQYF. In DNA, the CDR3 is TGCGCCAGCAGCTTCGCCGGGACAGCCCCCTACGAGCAGTACTTC.

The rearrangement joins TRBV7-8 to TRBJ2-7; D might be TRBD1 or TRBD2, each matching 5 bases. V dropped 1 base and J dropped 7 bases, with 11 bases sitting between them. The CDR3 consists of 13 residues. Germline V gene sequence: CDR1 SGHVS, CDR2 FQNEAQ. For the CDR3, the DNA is TGTGCCAGCAGCTTAGTGGGGGTAGGGGAGCAGTACTTC. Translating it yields CASSLVGVGEQYF. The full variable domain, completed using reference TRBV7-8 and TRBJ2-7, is GAGVSQSPRYKVAKRGQDVALRCDPISGHVSLFWYQQALGQGPEFLTYFQNEAQLDKSGLPSDRFFAERPEGSVSTLKIQRTQQEDSAVYLCASSLVGVGEQYFGPGTRLTVT.

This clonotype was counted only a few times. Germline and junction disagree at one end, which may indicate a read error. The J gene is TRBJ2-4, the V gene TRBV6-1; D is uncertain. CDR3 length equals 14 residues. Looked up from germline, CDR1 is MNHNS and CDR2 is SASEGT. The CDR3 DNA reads TGTGCCAGCAGTGAGATAGGACCCCCTGGGCCGAAGAACTTC. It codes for CASSEIGPPGPKNF.

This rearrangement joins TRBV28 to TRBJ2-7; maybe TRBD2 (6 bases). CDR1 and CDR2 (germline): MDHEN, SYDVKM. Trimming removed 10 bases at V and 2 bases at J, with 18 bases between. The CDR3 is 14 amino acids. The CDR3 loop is CATPTGERAYEQYV. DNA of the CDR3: TGTGCCACCCCAACGGGGGAAAGGGCCTACGAGCAGTACGTC.

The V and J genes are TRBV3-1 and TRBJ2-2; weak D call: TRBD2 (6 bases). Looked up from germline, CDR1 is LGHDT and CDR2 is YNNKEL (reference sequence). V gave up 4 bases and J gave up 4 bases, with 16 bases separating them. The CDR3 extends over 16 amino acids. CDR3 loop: CASSPVRSGPTGELFF. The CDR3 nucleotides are TGTGCCAGCAGCCCGGTGAGGAGCGGGCCCACCGGGGAGCTGTTTTTT.

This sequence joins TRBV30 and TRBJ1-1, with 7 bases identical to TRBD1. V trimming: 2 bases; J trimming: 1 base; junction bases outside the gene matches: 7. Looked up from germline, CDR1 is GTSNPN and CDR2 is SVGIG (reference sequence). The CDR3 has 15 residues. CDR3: CAWSFRGAANTEAFF. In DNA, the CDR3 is TGTGCCTGGAGTTTCAGGGGGGCGGCGAACACTGAAGCTTTCTTT.

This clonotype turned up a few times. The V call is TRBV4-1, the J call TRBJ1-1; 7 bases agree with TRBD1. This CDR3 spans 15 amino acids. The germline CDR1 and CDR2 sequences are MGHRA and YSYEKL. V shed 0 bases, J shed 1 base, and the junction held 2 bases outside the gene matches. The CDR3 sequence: CASSQEPGGNTEAFF. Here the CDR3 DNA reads TGCGCCAGCAGCCAAGAGCCAGGGGGGAACACTGAAGCTTTCTTT.

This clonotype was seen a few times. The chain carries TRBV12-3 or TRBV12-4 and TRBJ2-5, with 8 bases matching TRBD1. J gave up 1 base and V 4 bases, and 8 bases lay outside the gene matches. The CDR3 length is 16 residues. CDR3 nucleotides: TGTGCCAGCAGTTCTTTGGGAACAGGGGGCCAAGAGACCCAGTACTTC. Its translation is CASSSLGTGGQETQYF.

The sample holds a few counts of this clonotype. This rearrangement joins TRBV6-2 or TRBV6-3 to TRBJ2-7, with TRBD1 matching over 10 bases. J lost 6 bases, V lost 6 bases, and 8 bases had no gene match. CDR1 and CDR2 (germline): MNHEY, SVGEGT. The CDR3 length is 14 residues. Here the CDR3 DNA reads TGTGCCAGCAGAAGCGGCGACAGGGGGCCCGAGCAGTACTTC. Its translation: CASRSGDRGPEQYF.

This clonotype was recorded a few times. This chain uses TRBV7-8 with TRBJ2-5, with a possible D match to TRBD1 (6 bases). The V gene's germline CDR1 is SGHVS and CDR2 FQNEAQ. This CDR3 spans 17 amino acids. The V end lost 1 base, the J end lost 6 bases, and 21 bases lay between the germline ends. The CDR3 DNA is TGTGCCAGCAGCTTAGAGAGGTCCCAGGGGCCCTGGAAGACCCAGTACTTC. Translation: CASSLERSQGPWKTQYF.

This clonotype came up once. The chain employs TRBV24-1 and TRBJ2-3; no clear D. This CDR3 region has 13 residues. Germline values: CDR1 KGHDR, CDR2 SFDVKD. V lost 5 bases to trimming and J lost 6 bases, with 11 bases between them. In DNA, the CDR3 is TGTGCCACCAGTGTGGGGTTTGGCGATACGCAGTATTTT. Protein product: CATSVGFGDTQYF.

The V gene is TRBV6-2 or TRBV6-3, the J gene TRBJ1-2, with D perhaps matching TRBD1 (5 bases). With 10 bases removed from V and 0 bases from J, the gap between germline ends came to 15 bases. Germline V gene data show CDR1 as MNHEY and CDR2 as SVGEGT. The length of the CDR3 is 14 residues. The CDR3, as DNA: TGTGCCACCGACCGACAGCGATCTAACTATGGCTACACCTTC. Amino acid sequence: CATDRQRSNYGYTF.

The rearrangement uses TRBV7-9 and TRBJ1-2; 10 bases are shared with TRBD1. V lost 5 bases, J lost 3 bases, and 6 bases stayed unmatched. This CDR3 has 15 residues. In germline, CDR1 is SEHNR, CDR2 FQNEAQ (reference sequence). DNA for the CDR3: TGTGCCAGCAGCCCGGGGACAGGGGTGGACTATGGCTACACCTTC. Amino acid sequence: CASSPGTGVDYGYTF.

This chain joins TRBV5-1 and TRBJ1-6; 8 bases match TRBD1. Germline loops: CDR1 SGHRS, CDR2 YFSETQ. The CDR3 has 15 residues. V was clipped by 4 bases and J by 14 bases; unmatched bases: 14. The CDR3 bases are TGCGCCAGCAGCCTTGGACAGGGCCTCCCCAAGGCCCTCCACTTT. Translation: CASSLGQGLPKALHF.

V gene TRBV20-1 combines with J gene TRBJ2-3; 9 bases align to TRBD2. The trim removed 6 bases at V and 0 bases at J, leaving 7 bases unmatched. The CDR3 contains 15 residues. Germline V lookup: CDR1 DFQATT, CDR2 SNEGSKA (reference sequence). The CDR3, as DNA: TGCAGTGCCTGGAGCGGGGGGTCTAGCACAGATACGCAGTATTTT. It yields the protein CSAWSGGSSTDTQYF.

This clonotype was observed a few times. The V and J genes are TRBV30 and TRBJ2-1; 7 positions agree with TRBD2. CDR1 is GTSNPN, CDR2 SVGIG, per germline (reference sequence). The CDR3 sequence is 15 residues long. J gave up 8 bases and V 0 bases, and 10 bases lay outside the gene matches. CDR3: CAWSVLGGEFHEQFF. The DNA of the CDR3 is TGTGCCTGGAGTGTACTGGGGGGGGAGTTCCATGAGCAGTTCTTC.

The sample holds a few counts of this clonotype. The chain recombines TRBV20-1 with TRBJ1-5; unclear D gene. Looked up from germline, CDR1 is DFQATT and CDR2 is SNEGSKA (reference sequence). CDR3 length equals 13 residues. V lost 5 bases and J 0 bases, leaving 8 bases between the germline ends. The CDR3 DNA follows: TGCAGTGCTGCGGCAACTAGCAATCAGCCCCAGCATTTT. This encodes CSAAATSNQPQHF.

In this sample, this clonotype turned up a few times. The CDR3 spells CATMSGDTQYF. The CDR3 nucleotides are TGTGCCACCATGTCCGGGGATACGCAGTATTTT. The chain joins TRBV24-1 to TRBJ2-3; no definite D call. V was clipped by 8 bases and J by 6 bases, with 8 bases between them. The CDR3 is 11 residues long. Germline loops: CDR1 KGHDR, CDR2 SFDVKD.

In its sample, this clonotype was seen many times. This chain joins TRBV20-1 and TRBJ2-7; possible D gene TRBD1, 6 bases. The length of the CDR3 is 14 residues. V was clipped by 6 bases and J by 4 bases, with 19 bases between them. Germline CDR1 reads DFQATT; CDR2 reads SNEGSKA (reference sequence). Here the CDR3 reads CSASHPGQRYEQYF. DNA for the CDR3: TGCAGTGCCTCCCACCCGGGACAACGATACGAGCAGTACTTC.